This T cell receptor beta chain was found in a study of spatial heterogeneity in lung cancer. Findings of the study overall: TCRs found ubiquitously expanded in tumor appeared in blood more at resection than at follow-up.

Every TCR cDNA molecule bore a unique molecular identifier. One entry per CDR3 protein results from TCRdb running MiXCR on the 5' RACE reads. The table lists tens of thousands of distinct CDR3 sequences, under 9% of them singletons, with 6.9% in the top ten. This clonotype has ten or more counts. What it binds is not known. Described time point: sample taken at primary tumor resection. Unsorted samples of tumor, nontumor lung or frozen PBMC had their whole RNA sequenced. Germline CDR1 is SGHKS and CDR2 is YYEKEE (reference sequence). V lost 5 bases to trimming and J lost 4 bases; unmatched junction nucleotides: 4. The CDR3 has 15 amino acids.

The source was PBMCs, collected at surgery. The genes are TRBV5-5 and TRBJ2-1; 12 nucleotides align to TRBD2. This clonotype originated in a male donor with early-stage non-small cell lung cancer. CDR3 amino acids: CASRPTSGGYNEQFF. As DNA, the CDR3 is TGTGCCAGCAGGCCGACTAGCGGGGGATACAATGAGCAGTTCTTC.